This record looks at one TCR beta chain sequence and its context. Its specificity is unknown. The ends were cut back, 1 base at V and 6 bases at J, with 13 bases in the middle. The CDR3 totals 13 residues. The germline CDR1 and CDR2 sequences are SQVTM and ANQGSEA. This entry is derived from a study of cytomegalovirus exposure and HLA in healthy donors. On the study more broadly: In a later analysis, the roughly 110 validation repertoires were reported to have used the same platform as the 666 first-cohort repertoires. Overall study findings and caveats: The study listed approximately 160 cytomegalovirus-associated TCR beta chains. In vitro assays verified that three CMV-associated chains recognized CMV antigens specifically.

Donors came from a validation cohort of 90 to 150 subjects, distinct from the first 666-subject cohort. Profiling relied on immunoSEQ multiplex PCR, and the TCRdb table lists in-frame clones only, not all of them. Of 100,000 to 150,000 clones in the sample, nearly 90% were seen once. The gene calls are TRBV29-1 and TRBJ2-7; tentatively, D is TRBD2 (6 bases). Sequenced input: PBMCs. The sequence was collected from a woman aged 18-29 years in good health and CMV-seronegative. CDR3 amino acids: CSVEVGTGFEQYF. CDR3 DNA: TGCAGCGTTGAAGTCGGGACTGGGTTCGAGCAGTACTTC.